This T cell receptor (beta chain) was recovered during a study of cytomegalovirus exposure and HLA in healthy donors. Findings of the study overall: Later work found that TCR association rates differed between HLA loci; DRB1 had the most and HLA-C the fewest. Excluded were some V segments that proved indistinguishable, including TRBV6-2 and TRBV6-3. In an earlier analysis, productive rearrangement rates for most beta V segments clustered near 87% or 30%.

Germline V gene lookup returns CDR1 LGHNA and CDR2 YSLEER. The CDR3 consists of 13 residues. V dropped 4 bases and J dropped 7 bases, with 10 bases sitting between them. PCR involved 60 Vbeta and 13 Jbeta primers. The repertoire was sequenced with immunoSEQ multiplex PCR; TCRdb's copy has only in-frame clones and lacks some. This sample has over 95,000 clones, with about 68% found just once. As regards this clone: Antigen: not known.

The chain recombines TRBV4-3 with TRBJ2-2; D is ambiguous. The sequenced material came from PBMCs. The sequence was collected from a woman aged 35 to 49 in good health and CMV-seropositive. CDR3 in DNA: TGCGCCAGCAGCCTGGTCACCGGCGGGGAGCTGTTTTTT. This translates into CASSLVTGGELFF.